Following are 20 T cell receptor beta chains from one sample sequenced in a study of Graves' ophthalmopathy and Graves' hyperthyroidism. As the template, RNA transcripts were used to amplify TCR beta CDR3 regions. The library came from an HTBI-primed first-round RT-PCR and a second-round multiplex PCR. Using its own MiXCR run on the multiplex PCR reads, TCRdb lists one record per CDR3 protein. The profile shows about 590,000 distinct CDR3 sequences, about 35% of them singletons. The sequencing input was peripheral blood or thyroid tissue (not recorded which). Receptor source: an adult man with Graves' hyperthyroidism.

The chain links TRBV14 to TRBJ2-7; a weak D match, TRBD1 (6 bases). Germline V lookup: CDR1 SGHDN, CDR2 FVKESK. V was pared by 5 bases and J by 5 bases, with 19 bases between. The CDR3 consists of 15 residues. The CDR3 loop is CASSVAGASVHEQYF. In DNA form, the CDR3 reads TGTGCCAGCAGCGTTGCAGGGGCTAGTGTCCACGAGCAGTACTTC. Full variable domain (rest looked up from reference TRBV14 and TRBJ2-7): EAGVTQFPSHSVIEKGQTVTLRCDPISGHDNLYWYRRVMGKEIKFLLHFVKESKQDESGMPNNRFLAERTGGTYSTLKVQPAELEDSGVYFCASSVAGASVHEQYFGPGTRLTVT.

The chain joins TRBV29-1 to TRBJ2-7, with 8 bases identical to TRBD1. Germline V gene lookup returns CDR1 SQVTM and CDR2 ANQGSEA. V lost 8 bases and J lost 7; bases outside the gene matches: 19. The CDR3 is 15 amino acids. The CDR3 sequence is CSLGAGTGLLGEQYF. CDR3 sequence (DNA): TGCAGCTTAGGGGCGGGGACAGGACTACTAGGGGAGCAGTACTTC.

The table lists this clonotype with a few counts. The chain combines TRBV7-9 with TRBJ1-1; 8 bases match TRBD1. Germline V gene lookup returns CDR1 SEHNR and CDR2 FQNEAQ (reference sequence). The CDR3 totals 13 residues. Trimming removed 6 bases from V and 7 bases from J; junction bases left unmatched: 7. The chain's CDR3 is CASSGQGRGEAFF. CDR3 sequence (DNA): TGTGCCAGCAGTGGACAGGGAAGGGGTGAAGCTTTCTTT.

This clonotype was seen at least ten times. The chain employs TRBV6-5 and TRBJ1-1; tentative D call: TRBD1 (6 bases). The CDR3 spans 14 residues. V lost 8 bases and J lost 0, with 13 bases in between. CDR1 is MNHEY, CDR2 SVGAGI, per germline. This CDR3 is CASRDNLLNTEAFF. The CDR3, as DNA: TGTGCCAGCCGGGACAATCTTCTGAACACTGAAGCTTTCTTT.

This clonotype was seen only once. V and J are TRBV5-4 and TRBJ1-3; D may be TRBD1 (5 bases). CDR3 length: 14 amino acids. Trimming removed 2 bases from V and 2 bases from J, with 8 bases in between. Looked up from germline, CDR1 is SGHNT and CDR2 is YYREEE (reference sequence). The CDR3 protein is CASSFGATGNTIYF. The CDR3 nucleotides are TGTGCCAGCAGCTTCGGGGCGACTGGAAACACCATATATTTT.

This clonotype was seen at least ten times. This sequence joins TRBV5-6 and TRBJ1-2; TRBD1 is a possible D gene (6 bases). There are 16 residues in the CDR3. V shed 2 bases and J shed 0 bases, with 14 bases lying between them. Germline V gives CDR1 SGHDT, CDR2 YYEEEE. The CDR3 DNA follows: TGTGCCAGCAGCTTTAACAGGGACCTAGCTAACTATGGCTACACCTTC. Its translation is CASSFNRDLANYGYTF.

This clonotype came up many times. The rearrangement uses TRBV29-1 and TRBJ1-2; 7 bases fit TRBD1. Germline V gene data show CDR1 as SQVTM and CDR2 as ANQGSEA. The CDR3 totals 13 residues. V lost 6 bases and J lost 5; bases outside the gene matches: 9. CDR3 nucleotides: TGCAGCGTCGTCCCGGGACAGAAATATGGCTACACCTTC. The encoded protein is CSVVPGQKYGYTF.

This clonotype was counted at least ten times. The genes are TRBV7-9 and TRBJ1-2; no definite D call. Germline-derived CDR1 and CDR2 are SEHNR and FQNEAQ (reference sequence). This CDR3 is built from 14 residues. With 1 base removed from V and 3 bases from J, the gap between germline ends came to 9 bases. The CDR3 nucleotides are TGTGCCAGCAGCTTAGATTGGGGAGACTATGGCTACACCTTC. Residues: CASSLDWGDYGYTF.

The chain links TRBV6-6 to TRBJ1-6; D is ambiguous. From germline, CDR1 is MNHNY and CDR2 SVGAGI (reference sequence). With 0 bases removed from V and 7 bases from J, the gap between germline ends came to 10 bases. The CDR3 runs to 15 residues. CDR3 sequence: CASSYSNGQNSPLHF. CDR3 nucleotides: TGTGCCAGCAGTTACTCGAATGGGCAAAATTCACCCCTCCACTTT.

The chain uses TRBV29-1 and TRBJ2-1; D call uncertain. The CDR3 consists of 14 residues. Germline CDR1 is SQVTM and CDR2 is ANQGSEA. V lost 2 bases and J 1 base, leaving 9 bases between the germline ends. Here the CDR3 DNA reads TGCAGCGTTGAATTGGGAATTTCCTACAATGAGCAGTTCTTC. This gives the protein CSVELGISYNEQFF.

This clonotype appeared a few times. The rearrangement links TRBV2 to TRBJ1-4, with TRBD1 as a possible D gene (5 bases). Looked up from germline, CDR1 is SNHLY and CDR2 is FYNNEI. Trimming took 7 bases from V and 4 from J, leaving 13 bases between them. The CDR3 loop spans 14 amino acids. The CDR3 nucleotides read TGTGCCAGCACCTCAGGGCAGGGTAATGAAAAACTGTTTTTT. Translating gives CASTSGQGNEKLFF. Full variable domain (missing parts from reference TRBV2 and TRBJ1-4): EPEVTQTPSHQVTQMGQEVILRCVPISNHLYFYWYRQILGQKVEFLVSFYNNEISEKSEIFDDQFSVERPDGSNFTLKIRSTKLEDSAMYFCASTSGQGNEKLFFGSGTQLSVL.

The rearrangement uses TRBV5-1 and TRBJ1-4; D is unresolved. Trimming shortened V by 0 bases and J by 7 bases, and 16 bases separated the two germline ends. In germline, CDR1 is SGHRS, CDR2 YFSETQ. This CDR3 has 16 amino acids. The CDR3 protein is CASSLVPPIGGEKLFF. The CDR3 region has the DNA TGCGCCAGCAGCTTGGTTCCCCCTATCGGCGGTGAAAAACTGTTTTTT.

This clonotype was seen repeatedly, ten times or more. The chain links TRBV19 to TRBJ1-1; 8 nucleotides agree with TRBD1. The germline V gene has CDR1 LNHDA and CDR2 SQIVND (reference sequence). The J segment lost 4 bases and the V segment lost 6 bases, leaving 10 bases of the junction unmatched. This CDR3 has 15 residues. The CDR3 here is CASRDSTGVGTEAFF. The CDR3 DNA reads as TGTGCCAGTAGGGACTCGACAGGGGTGGGCACTGAAGCTTTCTTT.

This clonotype was found a few times. The chain combines TRBV19 with TRBJ2-2; 10 bases are a match to TRBD2. The CDR3 runs to 16 residues. The V and J ends lost 8 bases and 5 bases, in that order; junction bases with no gene match: 11. CDR1 and CDR2 from the germline V gene are LNHDA and SQIVND (reference sequence). In DNA, the CDR3 is TGTGCCAGTTCCAGTTTTAGCGGGAGGCAGACCGGGGAGCTGTTTTTT. Translating it yields CASSSFSGRQTGELFF.

The table lists this clonotype with a few counts. The chain links TRBV12-5 to TRBJ1-2; the match to TRBD1 covers 8 bases. This CDR3 has 19 residues. Germline assignment: CDR1 LGHNT and CDR2 FRNRAP. Trimming cost V 5 bases and J 0 bases; bases outside gene matches: 17. The CDR3 spells CASGPKWEPKTGANYGYTF. CDR3 nucleotides: TGTGCTAGTGGTCCAAAGTGGGAGCCGAAGACAGGGGCTAACTATGGCTACACCTTC.

This clonotype was observed at least ten times. This chain links TRBV5-1 with TRBJ1-2; perhaps TRBD1 as D (5 bases). The V end lost 0 bases, the J end lost 7 bases, and 10 bases lay between the germline ends. The CDR3 extends over 13 amino acids. Germline assignment: CDR1 SGHRS and CDR2 YFSETQ. CDR3 DNA: TGCGCCAGCAGCTTGGGGGCAGGGTTTGGCTACACCTTC. It yields the protein CASSLGAGFGYTF.

This clonotype was found many times. J is TRBJ2-7 and V is TRBV14; D remains ambiguous. Germline CDR1 and CDR2: SGHDN and FVKESK. Trimming took 3 bases from V and 4 from J, leaving 13 bases between them. The CDR3 extends over 14 amino acids. CDR3 sequence: CASSQGNGPYEQYF. CDR3 nucleotide sequence: TGTGCCAGCAGCCAGGGGAATGGGCCTTACGAGCAGTACTTC.

This clonotype has more than one count but fewer than ten. The chain joins TRBV7-6 to TRBJ2-3; TRBD2 matches at 9 bases. Germline V gene data show CDR1 as SGHVS and CDR2 as FNYEAQ. The junction had 2 bases not matched to a gene; V was cut back by 8 bases and J by 5 bases. The length of the CDR3 is 12 residues. CDR3 amino acids: CASGAGGDTQYF. CDR3 DNA: TGTGCCAGCGGAGCGGGAGGAGATACGCAGTATTTT.

The rearrangement uses TRBV6-5 and TRBJ1-5, with D perhaps TRBD1 (5 bases). The CDR3 runs 17 residues. CDR1 is MNHEY, CDR2 SVGAGI, per germline. Trimming took 7 bases from V and 4 from J, leaving 23 bases between them. Here the CDR3 DNA reads TGTGCCAGCACAAAGAGCAATAGCGGGACGGGAAATCAGCCCCAGCATTTT. Its protein product is CASTKSNSGTGNQPQHF.

Note on this clonotype: A much bigger clone sits one base away, suggesting this may be a read error. The rearrangement joins TRBV20-1 to TRBJ1-2; the match to TRBD1 covers 10 bases. CDR1 DFQATT and CDR2 SNEGSKA come from the germline V gene (reference sequence). The CDR3 extends over 15 amino acids. The CDR3 DNA reads as TGCAGTGCTGGAGATCCCGGACAGGGGGACTATGGCTACACCTTC. Translating gives CSAGDPGQGDYGYTF.